This passage covers 27 T cell receptor beta chains from one sample sequenced in a study of T cells after yellow fever vaccination (dated by TCRdb to the late 2010s). Libraries were made using 5' RACE. The sample was run on an Illumina HiSeq 2500. TCRdb reprocessing: public reads trimmed at Q25 with fastp, clones called with MiXCR, in-frame beta chains kept. Entries are consolidated by CDR3 protein sequence, retaining the most common genes and DNA. The sample profile shows about 69,000 distinct CDR3 sequences; roughly 6% of them were found once. The leading ten clones occupy less than 2.5% of the sample. What this sample's treatment or condition label stands for: live attenuated yellow fever vaccine strain. Sequencing used CD4+ T cells sorted from PBMCs, obtained about 2 weeks after the first yellow fever vaccination. The receptor set was obtained from a young man who received the YFV17D yellow fever vaccine.

The chain couples TRBV5-1 to TRBJ1-6; D is ambiguous. The CDR3 totals 15 residues. V gave up 0 bases and J gave up 7 bases, with 11 bases separating them. Germline V gene lookup returns CDR1 SGHRS and CDR2 YFSETQ. The DNA of the CDR3 is TGCGCCAGCAGCTTGGTCGAGTTAAACAATTCACCCCTCCACTTT. Its translation is CASSLVELNNSPLHF.

This clonotype has ten or more counts. This rearrangement joins TRBV12-3 or TRBV12-4 to TRBJ2-2; either TRBD1 or TRBD2 may fit D (6 bases each). The CDR3 is 16 amino acids. V dropped 5 bases and J dropped 2 bases, with 15 bases sitting between them. The CDR3, as DNA: TGTGCCAGCAGTGAAATACAGGGAGGAAACACCGGGGAGCTGTTTTTT. It is translated as CASSEIQGGNTGELFF.

This clonotype was counted at least ten times. The V and J genes are TRBV3-1 and TRBJ2-5, with TRBD2 identical over 11 bases. The CDR3 runs 14 residues. With 4 bases clipped from V and 4 bases from J, the junction kept 2 bases outside the gene matches. Germline CDR1 and CDR2: LGHDT and YNNKEL (reference sequence). The CDR3 here is CASSPGLAGETQYF. In DNA, the CDR3 is TGTGCCAGCAGCCCCGGACTAGCGGGAGAGACCCAGTACTTC.

This clonotype showed up many times. The V gene is TRBV4-1, the J gene TRBJ1-1, with 8 positions matching TRBD1. In germline, CDR1 is MGHRA, CDR2 YSYEKL. The CDR3 runs to 15 residues. Losses at the gene ends were 4 bases for V and 4 bases for J; bases not matched to a gene: 8. The DNA of the CDR3 is TGCGCCAGCAGCCGTGGACAGGGTCAAGGCACTGAAGCTTTCTTT. Encoded protein: CASSRGQGQGTEAFF.

This clonotype showed up many times. The chain uses TRBV12-3 or TRBV12-4 and TRBJ2-2; no clear D gene. This CDR3 region has 14 residues. V was cut by 8 bases and J by 2 bases, with 12 bases left in between. The CDR3 DNA reads TGTGCCAGCCAACCGGGCCCCAACACCGGGGAGCTGTTTTTT. Residues: CASQPGPNTGELFF.

This clonotype was detected many times. V gene TRBV5-1 combines with J gene TRBJ2-6; no clear D gene. Trimming shortened V by 0 bases and J by 0 bases, and 7 bases separated the two germline ends. Germline CDR1 reads SGHRS; CDR2 reads YFSETQ. The CDR3 totals 16 residues. CDR3 region: CASSLGPLSGANVLTF. Here the CDR3 DNA reads TGCGCCAGCAGCTTGGGACCCCTCTCTGGGGCCAACGTCCTGACTTTC.

There are many counts of this clonotype. This chain joins TRBV20-1 and TRBJ1-1, with D maybe TRBD1 (5 bases). The V gene lost 4 bases and the J gene lost 6 bases, with 15 bases spanning the gap. The germline CDR1 and CDR2 sequences are DFQATT and SNEGSKA (reference sequence). CDR3 length: 13 amino acids. DNA for the CDR3: TGCAGTGCTAAGACACGCGGGGGGGCTGAAGCTTTCTTT. This translates into CSAKTRGGAEAFF.

This clonotype has a count of ten or more. V and J are TRBV20-1 and TRBJ2-3, with 10 nucleotides matching TRBD1. Germline CDR1 and CDR2: DFQATT and SNEGSKA (reference sequence). This CDR3 is 15 amino acids long. The V segment lost 1 base and the J segment 4 bases; nucleotides outside the gene matches: 5. CDR3 region: CSARVGQGDSDTQYF. In DNA, the CDR3 is TGCAGTGCTAGAGTCGGACAGGGGGACTCAGATACGCAGTATTTT.

This clonotype appeared many times. The chain uses TRBV7-9 and TRBJ2-1, with TRBD2 matching 11 bases. The CDR3 is 18 residues long. Trimming cost V 2 bases and J 0 bases; bases outside gene matches: 6. Germline-derived CDR1 and CDR2 are SEHNR and FQNEAQ (reference sequence). The CDR3 loop is CASSLQLAGAGSYNEQFF. CDR3 bases: TGTGCCAGCAGCTTACAACTAGCGGGGGCCGGCTCCTACAATGAGCAGTTCTTC.

The table lists this clonotype with many counts. The chain combines TRBV5-1 with TRBJ2-2; TRBD1 matches 8 bases. Trimming removed 6 bases from V and 3 bases from J; junction bases left unmatched: 10. Per germline, CDR1 SGHRS and CDR2 YFSETQ. The CDR3 runs to 16 residues. The CDR3 coding sequence is TGCGCCAGCACCTACCGGGACAGGACGGACACCGGGGAGCTGTTTTTT. Translated: CASTYRDRTDTGELFF.

This clonotype came up many times. The genes are TRBV11-2 and TRBJ2-3; no reliable D call. The V end lost 5 bases, the J end lost 5 bases, and 8 bases lay between the germline ends. The germline CDR1 and CDR2 sequences are SGHAT and FQNNGV. CDR3 length: 12 amino acids. CDR3 sequence: CASSLTIDTQYF. Here the CDR3 DNA reads TGTGCCAGCAGCCTCACGATAGATACGCAGTATTTT.

Many counts were recorded for this clonotype. CDR3 amino acids: CASSRGLTGTEKLFF. The CDR3 DNA sequence: TGTGCCAGCTCACGGGGGCTGACCGGCACTGAAAAACTGTTTTTT. The J gene is TRBJ1-4, the V gene TRBV18; maybe TRBD1 (6 bases). Germline CDR1 is KGHSH and CDR2 is LQKENI. The CDR3 loop spans 15 amino acids. Trimming shortened V by 4 bases and J by 7 bases, and 16 bases separated the two germline ends.

This clonotype has at least ten counts. This chain uses TRBV10-3 with TRBJ1-2; TRBD1 is a possible D gene (5 bases). The CDR3 has 17 amino acids. Per the germline V gene, CDR1 is ENHRY and CDR2 is SYGVKD. Between the trimmed V and J ends, which lost 2 bases and 0 bases, there was a span of 16 bases. As DNA, the CDR3 is TGTGCCATCAGTGAGACCCAGGGTCCCGAAGCTAACTATGGCTACACCTTC. Translation gives CAISETQGPEANYGYTF.

This clonotype was observed many times. The J gene is TRBJ2-2, the V gene TRBV5-1; D might be TRBD1 or TRBD2, each matching 6 bases. The CDR3 is made up of 15 amino acids. V was pared by 7 bases and J by 3 bases, with 16 bases between. Germline CDR1 reads SGHRS; CDR2 reads YFSETQ. This chain's CDR3 is CASALPGADTGELFF. CDR3 DNA sequence: TGCGCCAGCGCTCTACCGGGGGCGGACACCGGGGAGCTGTTTTTT.

This clonotype occurred many times. V and J are TRBV5-1 and TRBJ1-2; possibly TRBD1 for D (5 bases). With 5 bases removed from V and 6 bases from J, the gap between germline ends came to 14 bases. This CDR3 comprises 13 residues. Per germline, CDR1 SGHRS and CDR2 YFSETQ. In nucleotides, the CDR3 is TGCGCCAGCAGTGGGGGACCAAACGATGGCTACACCTTC. It translates to CASSGGPNDGYTF.

This clonotype was seen many times. This chain links TRBV6-2 or TRBV6-3 with TRBJ2-1; 12 bases agree with TRBD2. CDR3 length equals 17 residues. The trim removed 3 bases at V and 7 bases at J, leaving 10 bases unmatched. Germline V gene lookup returns CDR1 MNHEY and CDR2 SVGEGT. CDR3 sequence reads: CASSYSLAGGPSNEQFF. The CDR3 bases are TGTGCCAGCAGTTATAGTCTAGCGGGGGGGCCATCAAATGAGCAGTTCTTC.

Ten or more counts support this clonotype. The chain uses TRBV6-5 and TRBJ2-5; no definite D call. Germline V lookup: CDR1 MNHEY, CDR2 SVGAGI. CDR3 size: 12 residues. V was trimmed by 6 bases and J by 5 bases, leaving 10 bases between them. CDR3 coding DNA: TGTGCCAGCAGCCAAACCCGGGAGACCCAGTACTTC. Protein product: CASSQTRETQYF.

This clonotype was recorded many times. The chain combines TRBV6-5 with TRBJ2-3; D not certain. Trimming removed 7 bases at V and 6 bases at J, with 20 bases between. Germline assignment: CDR1 MNHEY and CDR2 SVGAGI. The CDR3 extends over 15 amino acids. CDR3 region: CASTALRAAGDTQYF. CDR3 nucleotides: TGTGCCAGCACAGCTTTACGGGCCGCTGGGGATACGCAGTATTTT.

This clonotype was recorded many times. Here the CDR3 DNA reads TGTGCCAGCAGCGAATCGACTCCCTGGACAGGGACACCCTACGAGCAGTACTTC. This sequence encodes CASSESTPWTGTPYEQYF. The rearrangement uses TRBV11-2 and TRBJ2-7; 8 nucleotides line up with TRBD1. The CDR3 extends over 18 amino acids. V lost 5 bases, J lost 2 bases, and 17 bases stayed unmatched. Germline V gene data show CDR1 as SGHAT and CDR2 as FQNNGV.

In regard to this clonotype: A much larger clone is a single base away; this may be a read error. The V call is TRBV7-2, the J call TRBJ2-3; D uncertain. Germline V gene data show CDR1 as SGHTA and CDR2 as FQGNSA. The CDR3 extends over 14 amino acids. The CDR3 loop is CSSSLVSKRDTQYF. The CDR3 DNA reads as TGTTCCAGCAGCTTAGTCAGCAAACGGGATACGCAGTATTTT. The full variable domain, its missing parts supplied by reference TRBV7-2 and TRBJ2-3, is GAGVSQSPSNKVTEKGKDVELRCDPISGHTALYWYRQSLGQGLEFLIYFQGNSAPDKSGLPSDRFSAERTGGSVSTLTIQRTQQEDSAVYLCSSSLVSKRDTQYFGPGTRLTVL.

This clonotype showed up many times. The gene calls are TRBV5-1 and TRBJ1-6; unclear D gene. The CDR3 sequence is 13 residues long. Germline V gene lookup returns CDR1 SGHRS and CDR2 YFSETQ. The V end was cut by 5 bases, the J end by 6 bases, with 9 bases between. The CDR3 reads CASSGSGNSPLHF. CDR3 in DNA: TGCGCCAGCAGTGGCAGCGGTAATTCACCCCTCCACTTT.

This clonotype has at least ten counts. The J gene is TRBJ2-5, the V gene TRBV7-9; TRBD1 might be the D (6 bases). With 5 bases removed from V and 3 bases from J, the gap between germline ends came to 16 bases. In germline, CDR1 is SEHNR, CDR2 FQNEAQ (reference sequence). The CDR3 totals 15 residues. CDR3 nucleotide sequence: TGTGCCAGCAGCCGTTATGGGACACCCGAAGAGACCCAGTACTTC. Amino acid sequence: CASSRYGTPEETQYF.

This clonotype was observed at least ten times. V and J are TRBV11-2 and TRBJ2-5, with 10 nucleotides matching TRBD2. This CDR3 has 18 residues. CDR1 and CDR2 (germline): SGHAT, FQNNGV. Trimming took 0 bases from V and 7 from J; bases not matched to a gene: 14. CDR3 in amino acids: CASSLDRAGGPIGATQYF. As DNA, the CDR3 is TGTGCCAGCAGCTTAGATCGAGCGGGGGGGCCTATTGGGGCGACCCAGTACTTC. Variable domain in full (rest from reference TRBV11-2 and TRBJ2-5): EAGVAQSPRYKIIEKRQSVAFWCNPISGHATLYWYQQILGQGPKLLIQFQNNGVVDDSQLPKDRFSAERLKGVDSTLKIQPAKLEDSAVYLCASSLDRAGGPIGATQYFGPGTRLLVL.

The chain is built from TRBV5-1 and TRBJ2-2; 7 bases match TRBD1. There are 15 residues in the CDR3. Germline V gene sequence: CDR1 SGHRS, CDR2 YFSETQ. With 4 bases clipped from V and 3 bases from J, the junction kept 6 bases outside the gene matches. CDR3 bases: TGCGCCAGCAGCCTGATGACAGGGCACACCGGGGAGCTGTTTTTT. The encoded protein is CASSLMTGHTGELFF.

This clonotype has at least ten counts. V usage is TRBV10-3 and J usage is TRBJ2-7, with 12 nucleotides matching TRBD2. The ends lost 4 bases at V and 6 bases at J; junction bases unmatched: 7. The CDR3 is made up of 15 amino acids. The V gene's germline CDR1 is ENHRY and CDR2 SYGVKD. The CDR3 sequence is CAISGSSGGVGEQYV. The CDR3 coding sequence is TGTGCCATCAGTGGGTCTAGCGGGGGGGTTGGCGAGCAGTACGTC.

Ten or more counts support this clonotype. J is TRBJ2-7 and V is TRBV7-2; TRBD1 matches 9 bases. This CDR3 region has 16 residues. V dropped 5 bases and J dropped 6; count of bases not matched to a gene: 14. The V gene's germline CDR1 is SGHTA and CDR2 FQGNSA. The CDR3 DNA reads TGTGCCAGCAGCCCTACCGACCGGACAGGGGAAGTCGAGCAGTACTTC. Translating gives CASSPTDRTGEVEQYF.

This clonotype was counted ten times or more. The gene calls are TRBV20-1 and TRBJ2-2; a possible D gene is TRBD1 (5 bases). The CDR3 totals 15 residues. The V gene's germline CDR1 is DFQATT and CDR2 SNEGSKA (reference sequence). Trimming removed 0 bases from V and 1 base from J, with 9 bases in between. The CDR3 DNA sequence: TGCAGTGCTAGAGATCGAAGGGGGAACACCGGGGAGCTGTTTTTT. It encodes CSARDRRGNTGELFF.